This is a list of T cell receptor beta chains from one sample in a study of vaccination and CD4 T cells after COVID-19. Their specific antigens are unknown. TCRdb fed the PCR reads into MiXCR, producing one record per CDR3 protein. The sample records about 14,000 distinct CDR3 sequences, 55% to 70% being singletons. Sequencing used CD4+ T cells from blood, cultured in vitro. Every receptor here comes from a human donor who had recovered from COVID-19. The CDR3 runs from the conserved cysteine through the conserved F or W. The order of the fields is J gene, CDR3 length, clone size, V gene, D gene, CDR3 DNA, CDR3 protein. A D gene is named only where the DNA matches it firmly. A clone size is listed for some rows: how often the clone was seen (once, few, many), or a class if it is expanded.

TRBJ2-7,15,.,TRBV10-3,.,TGTGCCATCAGTGAGTCGGTCGGAGGGGTTGAAGAGCAGTACTTC,CAISESVGGVEEQYF
TRBJ1-2,12,.,TRBV6-2/TRBV6-3,.,TGTGCCATTAAAGGAATACGCTATGGCTACACCTTC,CAIKGIRYGYTF
TRBJ2-5,10,.,TRBV28,.,TGTGCCAGCAGTGGAGAGACCCAGTACTTC,CASSGETQYF
TRBJ1-1,14,few,TRBV7-9,.,TGTGCCAGCAGCTCCCGGGGGGCGGGGACTGAAGCTTTCTTT,CASSSRGAGTEAFF
TRBJ1-2,14,.,TRBV21-1,.,TGTGCCAGCAGCAAAGCGCTGCCTAACTATGGCTACACCTTC,CASSKALPNYGYTF
TRBJ2-7,11,.,TRBV2,.,TGTGCCAGCAGCCTCTCTTACGAGCAGTACTTC,CASSLSYEQYF
TRBJ1-2,13,.,TRBV20-1,.,TGCAGTGCTGAGGACAGAGGGTCCTATGGCTACACCTTC,CSAEDRGSYGYTF
TRBJ1-6,16,few,TRBV21-1,.,TGTGCCAGCAGCAAAGCGAGGGACATAGGAAATTCACCCCTCCACTTT,CASSKARDIGNSPLHF
TRBJ2-3,14,.,TRBV6-1,.,TGTGCCAGCAGTCCCCCGGGCAGGTCCGATACGCAGTATTTT,CASSPPGRSDTQYF
TRBJ2-7,12,.,TRBV12-3/TRBV12-4,.,TGTGCCAGCACTAACACCGGGGCTCCACCTCGCTTC,CASTNTGAPPRF
TRBJ1-6,14,few,TRBV20-1,.,TGCAGTGCCACGGACCGGGCCTTTAATTCACCCCTCCACTTT,CSATDRAFNSPLHF
TRBJ2-5,13,.,TRBV19,.,TGTGCCAGTAGTATAATAGGGAGGAAGACCCAGTACTTC,CASSIIGRKTQYF